This is a list of T cell receptor beta chains from one sample in a study of blood T cell repertoires in COVID-19. Using immunoSEQ multiplex PCR, the repertoire was profiled, and TCRdb retains in-frame clones only, with some absent. The sample holds more than 140,000 clones, about four fifths seen once. Material: peripheral blood. The receptors originated from a human donor in a cohort sampled during active COVID-19. Each CDR3 is given with its conserved first and last residue.

v_call: TRBV7-3
cdr3_aa: CASSPQGFTDTQYF

v_call: TRBV6-5
cdr3_aa: CASSYSGSPYEQYF

v_call: TRBV29-1
cdr3_aa: CSVLSGSTAGELFF

v_call: TRBV5-1
cdr3_aa: CASSGLAGGGNEQFF

v_call: TRBV19
cdr3_aa: CASSRPSGSTDTQYF

v_call: TRBV4-2
cdr3_aa: CASSQGLSGRATDTQYF

v_call: TRBV19
cdr3_aa: CASSRRDRNTGELFF

v_call: TRBV25-1
cdr3_aa: CASSVGRDTYYEQYF

v_call: TRBV18
cdr3_aa: CASSLLTGGEQYF

v_call: TRBV6-5
cdr3_aa: CASSSTSGRSYEQYF

v_call: TRBV28
cdr3_aa: CASSSPGGPYEQYF

v_call: TRBV6-5
cdr3_aa: CASSRDSILYEQYF

v_call: TRBV10-2
cdr3_aa: CASSEPNYEQYF

v_call: TRBV18
cdr3_aa: CASSPLLLPSNTGELFF

v_call: TRBV6-1
cdr3_aa: CASSEALQLAGTEAFF

v_call: TRBV7-2
cdr3_aa: CASSDRQGTNEQYF

v_call: TRBV30
cdr3_aa: CAWSAGNQPQHF

v_call: TRBV28
cdr3_aa: CASTPQGLADNEQFF

v_call: TRBV5-1
cdr3_aa: CASSLAQIAGGPADTQYF

v_call: TRBV5-1
cdr3_aa: CASSLLQGAEAGELFF

v_call: TRBV10-1
cdr3_aa: CASSERTEAVLYEQYF

v_call: TRBV7-6
cdr3_aa: CASSPRATSGSLDTQYF

v_call: TRBV3-1/TRBV3-2
cdr3_aa: CASSQISGTYEQYF

v_call: TRBV7-2
cdr3_aa: CASSLAQGTGSSYEQYF

v_call: TRBV13
cdr3_aa: CASSSDRTGANTDTQYF

v_call: TRBV19
cdr3_aa: CASSLMPGTSTDTQYF

v_call: TRBV15
cdr3_aa: CATSRDRGYNTGELFF

v_call: TRBV6-5
cdr3_aa: CASSYLRGSEQYF

v_call: TRBV28
cdr3_aa: CASSSTGVNTEAFF

v_call: TRBV19
cdr3_aa: CASSRQVSNQPQHF

v_call: TRBV5-5
cdr3_aa: CASSSTGGDSYNEQFF

v_call: TRBV5-4
cdr3_aa: CASSPFGGSLRTDTQYF

v_call: TRBV12-3/TRBV12-4
cdr3_aa: CASSRRTNEQFF

v_call: TRBV3-1/TRBV3-2
cdr3_aa: CASSHGRPAGGSYEQYF

v_call: TRBV7-9
cdr3_aa: CASRSGQGDEKLFF

v_call: TRBV7-3
cdr3_aa: CASSSKTGRNSPLHF

v_call: TRBV7-3
cdr3_aa: CASSLGQGDTGELFF

v_call: TRBV10-2
cdr3_aa: CASSGRRGGSTDTQYF

v_call: TRBV4-1
cdr3_aa: CASSQYAGALETQYF

v_call: TRBV5-1
cdr3_aa: CASSKGQNYNEQFF

v_call: TRBV5-4
cdr3_aa: CASSFRGEETQYF

v_call: TRBV29-1
cdr3_aa: CSVVLAGLGGIQYF

v_call: TRBV11-3
cdr3_aa: CASSLAIGIGDEQFF

v_call: TRBV24-1
cdr3_aa: CATSYGQGAPDTGELFF

v_call: TRBV27
cdr3_aa: CASSFTRGTGELFF

v_call: TRBV4-1
cdr3_aa: CASSQSIDRGNEKLFF

v_call: TRBV28
cdr3_aa: CASWLRENTEAFF

v_call: TRBV18
cdr3_aa: CASSRAGGDYEQYF

v_call: TRBV4-3
cdr3_aa: CASSQTDGVGPQHF

v_call: TRBV11-3
cdr3_aa: CASSPGTSGRAKDNEQFF

v_call: TRBV7-9
cdr3_aa: CASSSTRQGNSPLHF

v_call: TRBV5-1
cdr3_aa: CASSLAWVAGGIYEQYF

v_call: TRBV21-1
cdr3_aa: CASSKEGPQREGRGSYNEQFF

v_call: TRBV19
cdr3_aa: CASSIGGQATNEKLFF

v_call: TRBV12-3/TRBV12-4
cdr3_aa: CASSPIQIGEQFF